The entry that follows covers one TCR beta chain sequence. This sample is part of a study of blood T cell repertoires in COVID-19. Turning to the study itself: The analysed material was cDNA or gDNA that came from T cells, B-cell-depleted T cells, or PBMCs.

This CDR3 region has 15 residues. TCRdb's copy holds only in-frame clones and misses some; the assay was immunoSEQ multiplex PCR. Of under 140,000 clones in the sample, roughly 87% were seen once. V usage is TRBV21-1 and J usage is TRBJ1-5. TRBV21-1 is shown as a pseudogene. This TCR came from a human donor in a cohort sampled during active COVID-19. The sample was peripheral blood. CDR3 coding DNA: TGTGCCAGCAGCAAAGAGGCAGCCCCGGGTACGTCCCAGCATTTT. Translation: CASSKEAAPGTSQHF.